This T cell receptor (beta chain) derives from a study of blood T cell repertoires in COVID-19. Profiling relied on immunoSEQ multiplex PCR, and the TCRdb table lists in-frame clones only, not all of them. Among 30,000 to 35,000 clones listed, 80% to 90% were seen once. Trimming cost V 8 bases and J 3 bases, with 16 bases left between them. The CDR3 consists of 14 residues. CDR1 and CDR2 from the germline V gene are MNHEY and SVGAGI. The V call is TRBV6-5, the J call TRBJ1-1; D gene uncertain. Input material: peripheral blood. The receptor's source is a man aged 50 to 60 with acute or convalescent COVID-19. The CDR3 sequence: CASRKLPEDTEAFF. The CDR3 DNA is TGTGCCAGCCGTAAGCTACCTGAGGACACTGAAGCTTTCTTT.